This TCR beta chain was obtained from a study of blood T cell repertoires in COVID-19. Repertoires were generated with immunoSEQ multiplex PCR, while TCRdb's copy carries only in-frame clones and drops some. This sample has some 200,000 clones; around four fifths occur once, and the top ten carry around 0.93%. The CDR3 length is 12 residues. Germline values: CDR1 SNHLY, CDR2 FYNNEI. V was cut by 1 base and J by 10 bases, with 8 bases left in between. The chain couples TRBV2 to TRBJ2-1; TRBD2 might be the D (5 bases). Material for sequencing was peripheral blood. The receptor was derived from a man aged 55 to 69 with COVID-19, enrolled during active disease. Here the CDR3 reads CASSEDRGEQFF. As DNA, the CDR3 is TGTGCCAGCAGTGAAGATCGGGGAGAGCAGTTCTTC.